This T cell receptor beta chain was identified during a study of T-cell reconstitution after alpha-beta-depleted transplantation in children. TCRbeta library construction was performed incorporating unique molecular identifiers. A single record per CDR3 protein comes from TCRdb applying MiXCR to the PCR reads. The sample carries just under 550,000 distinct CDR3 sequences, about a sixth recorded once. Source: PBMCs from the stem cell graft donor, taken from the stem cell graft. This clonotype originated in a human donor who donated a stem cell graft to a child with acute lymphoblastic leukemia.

The CDR3 region has the DNA TGTGCCAGCAGCATCCGGGACAGGGACCCTGGGGCCAACGTCCTGACTTTC. Translation: CASSIRDRDPGANVLTF. The J gene is TRBJ2-6, the V gene TRBV9; 9 bases are a match to TRBD1. This CDR3 is built from 17 residues. CDR1 is SGDLS and CDR2 is YYNGEE in the germline V gene. With V trimmed by 4 bases and J by 2 bases, 7 bases remained unmatched.